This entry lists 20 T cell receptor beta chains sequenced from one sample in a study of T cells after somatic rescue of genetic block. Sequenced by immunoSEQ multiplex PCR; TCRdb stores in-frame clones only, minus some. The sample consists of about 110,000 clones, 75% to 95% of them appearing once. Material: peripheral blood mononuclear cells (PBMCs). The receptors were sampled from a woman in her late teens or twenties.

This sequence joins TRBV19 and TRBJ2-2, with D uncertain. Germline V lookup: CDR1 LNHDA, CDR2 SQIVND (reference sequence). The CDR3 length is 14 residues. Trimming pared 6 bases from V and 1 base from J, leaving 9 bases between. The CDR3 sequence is CASSPARNTGELFF. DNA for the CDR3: TGTGCCAGTAGCCCTGCCCGGAACACCGGGGAGCTGTTTTTT. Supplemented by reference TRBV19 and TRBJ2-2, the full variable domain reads DGGITQSPKYLFRKEGQNVTLSCEQNLNHDAMYWYRQDPGQGLRLIYYSQIVNDFQKGDIAEGYSVSREKKESFPLTVTSAQKNPTAFYLCASSPARNTGELFFGEGSRLTVL.

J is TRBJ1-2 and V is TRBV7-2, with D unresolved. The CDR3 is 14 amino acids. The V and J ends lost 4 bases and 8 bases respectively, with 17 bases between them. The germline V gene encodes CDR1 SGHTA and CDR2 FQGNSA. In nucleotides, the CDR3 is TGTGCCAGCAGCTCCACCCCCCCGACTAGGGGCTACACCTTC. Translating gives CASSSTPPTRGYTF.

Here the CDR3 reads CASSDPRGGPNEQYF. DNA of the CDR3: TGTGCCAGCAGCGACCCGAGGGGGGGGCCCAACGAGCAGTACTTC. The chain combines TRBV9 with TRBJ2-7; tentative D call: TRBD2 (7 bases). The V gene lost 3 bases and the J gene lost 5 bases, with 18 bases spanning the gap. The CDR3 runs to 15 residues. Germline loops: CDR1 SGDLS, CDR2 YYNGEE.

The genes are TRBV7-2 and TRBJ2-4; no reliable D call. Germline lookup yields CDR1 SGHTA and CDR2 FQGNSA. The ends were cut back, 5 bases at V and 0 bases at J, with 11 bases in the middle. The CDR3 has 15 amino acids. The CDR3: CASSGDTLAKNIQYF. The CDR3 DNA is TGTGCCAGCAGCGGAGATACCCTAGCCAAAAACATTCAGTACTTC.

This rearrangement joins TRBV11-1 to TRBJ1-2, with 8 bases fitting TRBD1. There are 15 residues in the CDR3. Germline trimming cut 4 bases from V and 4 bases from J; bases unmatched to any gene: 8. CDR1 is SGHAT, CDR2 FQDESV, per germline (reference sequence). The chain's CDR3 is CASSSRDRPFYGYTF. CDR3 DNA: TGTGCCAGCAGCTCCCGGGACAGGCCCTTCTATGGCTACACCTTC.

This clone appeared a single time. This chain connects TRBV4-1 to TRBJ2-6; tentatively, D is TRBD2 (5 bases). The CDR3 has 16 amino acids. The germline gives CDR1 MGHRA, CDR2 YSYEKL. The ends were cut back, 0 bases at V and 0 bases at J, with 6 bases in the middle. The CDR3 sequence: CASSQEGSSGANVLTF. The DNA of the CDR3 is TGCGCCAGCAGCCAAGAGGGGAGCTCTGGGGCCAACGTCCTGACTTTC.

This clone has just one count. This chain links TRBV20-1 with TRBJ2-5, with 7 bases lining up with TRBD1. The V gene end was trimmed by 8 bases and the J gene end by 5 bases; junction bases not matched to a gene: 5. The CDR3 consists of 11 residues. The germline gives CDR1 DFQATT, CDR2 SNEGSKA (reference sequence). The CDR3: CSSQGLETQYF. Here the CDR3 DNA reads TGCAGTTCACAGGGGCTGGAGACCCAGTACTTC.

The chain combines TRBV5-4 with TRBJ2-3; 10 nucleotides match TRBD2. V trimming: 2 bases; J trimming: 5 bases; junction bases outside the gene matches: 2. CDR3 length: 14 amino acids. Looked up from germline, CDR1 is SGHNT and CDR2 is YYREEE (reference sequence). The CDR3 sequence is CASSFSGGVDTQYF. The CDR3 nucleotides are TGTGCCAGCAGCTTCAGCGGGGGGGTAGATACGCAGTATTTT.

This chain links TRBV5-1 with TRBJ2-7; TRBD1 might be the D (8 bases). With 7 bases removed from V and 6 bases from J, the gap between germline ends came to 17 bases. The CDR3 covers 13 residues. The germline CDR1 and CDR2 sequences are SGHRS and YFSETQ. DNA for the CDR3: TGCGCCAGCGGGGAGGGACAGGTCTCCGAGCAGTACTTC. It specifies CASGEGQVSEQYF.

The CDR3 region is CASRSNRGLLGNEQFF. The DNA of the CDR3 is TGTGCAAGTCGCTCAAACAGGGGCCTATTGGGGAATGAGCAGTTCTTC. V gene TRBV12-2 combines with J gene TRBJ2-1; TRBD1 is taken as the D call from the table, unchecked against the DNA. TRBV12-2 is labeled a pseudogene. CDR3 size: 16 residues.

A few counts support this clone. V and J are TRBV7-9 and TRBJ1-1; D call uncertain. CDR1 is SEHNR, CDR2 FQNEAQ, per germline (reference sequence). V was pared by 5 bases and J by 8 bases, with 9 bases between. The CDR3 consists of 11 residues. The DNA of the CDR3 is TGTGCCAGCAGCACCCGGGCAGAAGCTTTCTTT. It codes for CASSTRAEAFF.

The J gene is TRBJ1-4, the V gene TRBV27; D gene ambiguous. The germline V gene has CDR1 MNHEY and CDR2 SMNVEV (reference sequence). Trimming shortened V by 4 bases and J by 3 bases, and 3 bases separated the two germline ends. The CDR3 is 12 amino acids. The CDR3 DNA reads TGTGCCAGCAGTTCCCCTAATGAAAAACTGTTTTTT. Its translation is CASSSPNEKLFF.

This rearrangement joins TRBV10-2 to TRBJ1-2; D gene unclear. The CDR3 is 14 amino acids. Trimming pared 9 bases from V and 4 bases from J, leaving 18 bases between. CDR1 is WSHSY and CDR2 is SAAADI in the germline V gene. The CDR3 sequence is CASTQTLVGYGYTF. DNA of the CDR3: TGCGCCAGTACCCAAACCCTTGTCGGCTATGGCTACACCTTC.

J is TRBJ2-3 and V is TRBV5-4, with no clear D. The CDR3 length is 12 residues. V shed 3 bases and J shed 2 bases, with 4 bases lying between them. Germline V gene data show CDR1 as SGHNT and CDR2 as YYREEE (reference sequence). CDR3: CASSSDTDTQYF. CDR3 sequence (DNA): TGTGCCAGCAGCTCAGACACAGATACGCAGTATTTT.

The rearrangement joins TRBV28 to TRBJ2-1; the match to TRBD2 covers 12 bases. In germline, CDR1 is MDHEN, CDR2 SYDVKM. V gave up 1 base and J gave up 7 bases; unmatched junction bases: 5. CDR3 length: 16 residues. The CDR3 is CASSLLASGGENEQFF. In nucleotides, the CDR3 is TGTGCCAGCAGTTTATTGGCTAGCGGGGGGGAAAATGAGCAGTTCTTC.

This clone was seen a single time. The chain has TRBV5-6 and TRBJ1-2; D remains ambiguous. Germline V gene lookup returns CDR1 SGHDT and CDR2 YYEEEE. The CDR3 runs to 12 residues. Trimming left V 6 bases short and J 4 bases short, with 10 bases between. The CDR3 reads CASTRTSYGYTF. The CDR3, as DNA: TGTGCCAGCACCCGAACTAGCTATGGCTACACCTTC.

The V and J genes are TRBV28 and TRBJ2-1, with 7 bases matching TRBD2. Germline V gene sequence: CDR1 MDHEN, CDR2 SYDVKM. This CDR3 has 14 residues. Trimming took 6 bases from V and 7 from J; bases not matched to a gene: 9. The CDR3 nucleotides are TGTGCCAGCAGCTGGGGAGGGAATAAAAATGAGCAGTTCTTC. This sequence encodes CASSWGGNKNEQFF.

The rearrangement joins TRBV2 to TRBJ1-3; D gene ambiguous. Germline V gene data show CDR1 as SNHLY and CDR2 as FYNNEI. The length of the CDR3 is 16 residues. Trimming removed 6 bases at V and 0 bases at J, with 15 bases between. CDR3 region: CASRFLSYSSGNTIYF. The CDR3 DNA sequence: TGTGCCAGCAGATTTCTCAGCTATTCCTCTGGAAACACCATATATTTT.

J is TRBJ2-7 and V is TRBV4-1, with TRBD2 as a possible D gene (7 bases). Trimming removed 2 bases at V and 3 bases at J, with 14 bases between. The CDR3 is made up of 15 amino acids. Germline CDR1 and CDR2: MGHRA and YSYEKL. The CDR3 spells CASSQFRGGSYEQYF. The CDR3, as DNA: TGCGCCAGCAGCCAATTTAGGGGGGGAAGCTACGAGCAGTACTTC.

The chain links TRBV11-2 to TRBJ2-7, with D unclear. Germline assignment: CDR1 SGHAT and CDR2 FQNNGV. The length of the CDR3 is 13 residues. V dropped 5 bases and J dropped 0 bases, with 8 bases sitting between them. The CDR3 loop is CASSPRYSYEQYF. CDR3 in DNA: TGTGCCAGCAGCCCACGCTACTCCTACGAGCAGTACTTC.